This passage covers 32 T cell receptor beta chains from one sample sequenced in a study of ipilimumab plus nivolumab after autologous stem cell transplantation. Clones were read by immunoSEQ multiplex PCR, and TCRdb kept only the in-frame ones, dropping some. The sample includes thousands of clones, 76% of them seen just once. The source was PBMCs, collected in a trial of ipilimumab plus nivolumab as post-transplant consolidation. Receptors were obtained from a male donor with multiple myeloma.

In its sample, this clone was seen a few times. This sequence joins TRBV7-9 and TRBJ2-7; D remains unclear. The V gene lost 2 bases and the J gene lost 1 base, with 6 bases spanning the gap. The CDR3 totals 13 residues. Germline lookup yields CDR1 SEHNR and CDR2 FQNEAQ (reference sequence). The CDR3 sequence is CASSLKGSYEQYF. The DNA for the CDR3 is TGTGCCAGCAGCTTAAAGGGATCCTACGAGCAGTACTTC.

V is TRBV6-6 and J is TRBJ2-1, with TRBD2 matching over 9 bases. Germline V gene lookup returns CDR1 MNHNY and CDR2 SVGAGI (reference sequence). The J segment lost 10 bases and the V segment lost 7 bases, leaving 17 bases of the junction unmatched. The CDR3 consists of 16 residues. CDR3 bases: TGTGCCAGCATCAGAAGGGGCGGGGGGGCCTCTCGGGAGCAGTTCTTC. Translating gives CASIRRGGGASREQFF.

The CDR3 DNA is TGCAGCGTTGAAAAGGGACGACAGGGGGTGGTTTCAGATACGCAGTATTTT. Protein product: CSVEKGRQGVVSDTQYF. The chain uses TRBV29-1 and TRBJ2-3; 9 bases are a match to TRBD1. This CDR3 region has 17 residues. CDR1 and CDR2 from the germline V gene are SQVTM and ANQGSEA. J gave up 4 bases and V 2 bases, and 13 bases lay outside the gene matches.

V usage is TRBV19 and J usage is TRBJ2-5; weak D call: TRBD1 (6 bases). V was cut by 6 bases and J by 3 bases, with 17 bases left in between. The CDR3 length is 15 residues. Germline V lookup: CDR1 LNHDA, CDR2 SQIVND (reference sequence). The CDR3 spells CASSAARTDKETQYF. CDR3 sequence (DNA): TGTGCCAGTAGCGCCGCCCGGACAGATAAAGAGACCCAGTACTTC.

J is TRBJ2-2 and V is TRBV7-3, with D uncertain. CDR3 size: 15 residues. From germline, CDR1 is SGHTA and CDR2 FQGTGA. Between the trimmed V and J ends, which lost 5 bases and 2 bases, there was a span of 12 bases. The CDR3 DNA is TGTGCCAGCAGCCCACCGGGTCCCAACACCGGGGAGCTGTTTTTT. Translated, it gives CASSPPGPNTGELFF. Drawing the rest from reference TRBV7-3 and TRBJ2-2, the complete variable domain is GAGVSQTPSNKVTEKGKYVELRCDPISGHTALYWYRQSLGQGPEFLIYFQGTGAADDSGLPNDRFFAVRPEGSVSTLKIQRTERGDSAVYLCASSPPGPNTGELFFGEGSRLTVL.

This chain links TRBV18 with TRBJ1-2, with no clear D. Trimming took 3 bases from V and 2 from J, leaving 13 bases between them. The germline V gene has CDR1 KGHSH and CDR2 LQKENI. This CDR3 is built from 15 residues. The CDR3 sequence is CASSPETEVNYGYTF. The CDR3 coding sequence is TGTGCCAGCTCACCTGAGACGGAAGTCAACTATGGCTACACCTTC.

This chain connects TRBV4-3 to TRBJ1-2; no definite D call. The CDR3 has 15 residues. The V end was cut by 0 bases, the J end by 2 bases, with 10 bases between. Germline CDR1 and CDR2: LGHNA and YSLEER. This CDR3 reads CASSQDFTANYGYTF. CDR3 DNA: TGCGCCAGCAGCCAAGATTTTACGGCAAACTATGGCTACACCTTC.

This sequence joins TRBV5-8 and TRBJ1-4, with 8 bases matching TRBD1. CDR1 SGHTS and CDR2 YDEGEE come from the germline V gene. This CDR3 is 17 amino acids long. Trimming at V came to 5 bases and at J to 8 bases, leaving 17 bases not matched to a gene. The CDR3 DNA reads TGTGCCAGCAGGCCCCCGGGACAGGTACTCCCCGACGAAAAACTGTTTTTT. It specifies CASRPPGQVLPDEKLFF.

This clone was recorded a few times. The chain uses TRBV5-1 and TRBJ1-4, with D unclear. The CDR3 is 15 residues long. Germline CDR1 is SGHRS and CDR2 is YFSETQ. V lost 4 bases, J lost 0 bases, and 10 bases lay in between. The CDR3 DNA sequence: TGCGCCAGCAGCCACAAGGGAACAACTAATGAAAAACTGTTTTTT. Protein: CASSHKGTTNEKLFF.

This rearrangement joins TRBV5-6 to TRBJ1-5; maybe TRBD1 (6 bases). This CDR3 has 15 residues. V gave up 0 bases and J gave up 6 bases, with 13 bases separating them. Germline-derived CDR1 and CDR2 are SGHDT and YYEEEE. In nucleotides, the CDR3 is TGTGCCAGCAGCTTGGCCGGAGGGGGAGGTCAGCCCCAGCATTTT. Translated: CASSLAGGGGQPQHF.

CDR3: CASSPGSSGGYEQYF. The DNA of the CDR3 is TGTGCCAGCAGCCCAGGGTCTAGCGGGGGATACGAGCAGTACTTC. This chain joins TRBV7-9 and TRBJ2-7, with TRBD2 matching over 10 bases. V shed 5 bases, J shed 4 bases, and the junction held 8 bases outside the gene matches. The CDR3 has 15 residues. Germline V gene sequence: CDR1 SEHNR, CDR2 FQNEAQ (reference sequence).

Only a few counts were recorded for this clone. The chain recombines TRBV7-3 with TRBJ2-7; tentative D call: TRBD1 (7 bases). Germline V lookup: CDR1 SGHTA, CDR2 FQGTGA. This CDR3 spans 16 amino acids. The V gene lost 1 base and the J gene lost 7 bases, with 20 bases spanning the gap. CDR3 amino acids: CASSLRWGDRSEEQYF. The DNA of the CDR3 is TGTGCCAGCAGCTTAAGGTGGGGGGACAGATCAGAAGAGCAGTACTTC.

This chain uses TRBV19 with TRBJ1-5; no clear D. Looked up from germline, CDR1 is LNHDA and CDR2 is SQIVND (reference sequence). The ends were cut back, 3 bases at V and 0 bases at J, with 18 bases in the middle. This CDR3 contains 18 residues. CDR3 sequence: CASSIRSSPPHSNQPQHF. The CDR3 region has the DNA TGTGCCAGTAGTATCAGGTCCTCTCCCCCTCATAGCAATCAGCCCCAGCATTTT.

The genes are TRBV6-6 and TRBJ1-5, with unresolved D. The CDR3 is made up of 13 amino acids. CDR1 is MNHNY and CDR2 is SVGAGI in the germline V gene (reference sequence). V was shortened by 6 bases and J by 2 bases, with 8 bases between the two germline ends. The CDR3 DNA is TGTGCCAGCAGACTACCCGGCAATCAGCCCCAGCATTTT. Its translation: CASRLPGNQPQHF.

The CDR3 here is CASSLALRGPDTQYF. CDR3 DNA: TGTGCCAGCAGCTTAGCGCTAAGAGGGCCTGACACGCAGTATTTT. The V call is TRBV7-2, the J call TRBJ2-3; D possibly corresponds to TRBD2 (5 bases). This CDR3 region has 15 residues. Germline CDR1 SGHTA, CDR2 FQGNSA. Trimming took off 0 bases at V and 9 bases at J, with 16 bases between the two ends.

The chain couples TRBV6-6 to TRBJ1-2, with TRBD1 matching over 7 bases. The CDR3 length is 15 residues. Germline trimming cut 4 bases from V and 4 bases from J; bases unmatched to any gene: 9. From germline, CDR1 is MNHNY and CDR2 SVGAGI (reference sequence). CDR3 bases: TGTGCCAGCAGTTGGGACAGTCTGAGCTTCTATGGCTACACCTTC. Translating it yields CASSWDSLSFYGYTF.

The chain joins TRBV6-5 to TRBJ2-7, with D maybe TRBD1 (5 bases). This CDR3 has 14 amino acids. Germline CDR1 is MNHEY and CDR2 is SVGAGI. Trimming shortened V by 3 bases and J by 2 bases, and 11 bases separated the two germline ends. The DNA of the CDR3 is TGTGCCAGCAGTTATGACAGACGAACCTACGAGCAGTACTTC. Protein: CASSYDRRTYEQYF.

About this clone: This CDR3 is also generated by other DNA sequences in the sample. The V gene is TRBV7-8, the J gene TRBJ2-5; D is uncertain. The CDR3 runs to 15 residues. Trimming took 2 bases from V and 0 from J, leaving 10 bases between them. Germline V gene data show CDR1 as SGHVS and CDR2 as FQNEAQ. The CDR3 DNA sequence: TGTGCCAGCAGCTTAACAATGGAAGACCAAGAGACCCAGTACTTC. Translating gives CASSLTMEDQETQYF.

The chain uses TRBV19 and TRBJ2-2; D possibly uses TRBD1 or TRBD2 (5 bases each). This CDR3 is built from 14 residues. CDR1 LNHDA and CDR2 SQIVND come from the germline V gene (reference sequence). Trimming pared 11 bases from V and 0 bases from J, leaving 13 bases between. In DNA, the CDR3 is TGTGCCGGCCGGGACCCGACGAACACCGGGGAGCTGTTTTTT. This sequence encodes CAGRDPTNTGELFF.

DNA for the CDR3: TGTGCCAGCAGCAGTCAAGCGGGGGGGCCCACAGATACGCAGTATTTT. Amino acid sequence: CASSSQAGGPTDTQYF. The chain employs TRBV9 and TRBJ2-3; 10 nucleotides line up with TRBD2. Trimming cost V 4 bases and J 2 bases; bases outside gene matches: 7. The CDR3 has 16 residues. Per the germline V gene, CDR1 is SGDLS and CDR2 is YYNGEE.

The CDR3 nucleotides are TGTGCCAGCAGACAACCCGGGACAGGGGGCATGGGCGGCTACACCTTC. Its protein product is CASRQPGTGGMGGYTF. This chain uses TRBV11-2 with TRBJ1-2, with 12 bases aligning to TRBD1. Trimming removed 6 bases from V and 8 bases from J; junction bases left unmatched: 13. The length of the CDR3 is 16 residues. Germline V gene sequence: CDR1 SGHAT, CDR2 FQNNGV.

This clone is judged medium-sized. The chain uses TRBV18 and TRBJ2-2, with a possible D match to TRBD1 (6 bases). CDR3 length: 15 residues. V was trimmed by 6 bases and J by 5 bases, leaving 16 bases between them. CDR1 is KGHSH, CDR2 LQKENI, per germline. Written as DNA, the CDR3 is TGTGCCAGCTCCCCCCGGGACACTGGAACCGGGGAGCTGTTTTTT. It encodes CASSPRDTGTGELFF.

This chain uses TRBV7-2 with TRBJ2-7; 12 bases map to TRBD2. Trimming cost V 5 bases and J 4 bases; bases outside gene matches: 6. The CDR3 has 15 residues. The germline V gene encodes CDR1 SGHTA and CDR2 FQGNSA. The CDR3 protein is CASSPRTSGVYEQYF. The CDR3 DNA is TGTGCCAGCAGCCCTCGGACTAGCGGGGTTTACGAGCAGTACTTC.

The V call is TRBV2, the J call TRBJ1-5; D is unresolved. Trimming cost V 7 bases and J 9 bases, with 16 bases left between them. This CDR3 comprises 13 residues. Germline V gives CDR1 SNHLY, CDR2 FYNNEI. The CDR3 loop is CASKYREERPQHF. The DNA for the CDR3 is TGTGCCAGCAAGTACCGGGAGGAAAGGCCCCAGCATTTT.

The chain joins TRBV27 to TRBJ2-3; no clear D. Germline V gives CDR1 MNHEY, CDR2 SMNVEV (reference sequence). The V end lost 6 bases, the J end lost 5 bases, and 9 bases lay between the germline ends. The CDR3 contains 12 residues. The CDR3 DNA reads as TGTGCCAGCAGCTTCCGTGGAGATACGCAGTATTTT. Its translation is CASSFRGDTQYF.

The chain combines TRBV2 with TRBJ2-1, with D perhaps matching TRBD2 (6 bases). This CDR3 comprises 14 residues. Looked up from germline, CDR1 is SNHLY and CDR2 is FYNNEI. V lost 3 bases to trimming and J lost 7 bases, with 13 bases between them. In DNA, the CDR3 is TGTGCCAGCAGTGATACTTCGGGGGATAATGAGCAGTTCTTC. Translating gives CASSDTSGDNEQFF. Full variable domain (rest looked up from reference TRBV2 and TRBJ2-1): EPEVTQTPSHQVTQMGQEVILRCVPISNHLYFYWYRQILGQKVEFLVSFYNNEISEKSEIFDDQFSVERPDGSNFTLKIRSTKLEDSAMYFCASSDTSGDNEQFFGPGTRLTVL.

The chain employs TRBV12-5 and TRBJ2-2; no reliable D call. The CDR3 consists of 11 residues. Germline-derived CDR1 and CDR2 are LGHNT and FRNRAP. V lost 3 bases and J lost 4, with 0 bases in between. The CDR3 DNA reads TGTGCTAGTGGTTTCACCGGGGAGCTGTTTTTT. Translated: CASGFTGELFF.

This chain connects TRBV19 to TRBJ1-2; D unclear. The CDR3 has 15 residues. V gave up 4 bases and J gave up 2 bases, with 14 bases separating them. Germline loops: CDR1 LNHDA, CDR2 SQIVND (reference sequence). The DNA for the CDR3 is TGTGCCAGTAGTAAAACGCCCGGCGGGAACTATGGCTACACCTTC. Amino acid sequence: CASSKTPGGNYGYTF.

This clone was seen a handful of times. The chain is built from TRBV7-3 and TRBJ2-1; D is unclear. The CDR3 totals 14 residues. The germline V and J ends were trimmed by 7 bases and 6 bases, with 16 bases remaining between them. The germline gives CDR1 SGHTA, CDR2 FQGTGA. The CDR3: CASNNGVTGNEQFF. Here the CDR3 DNA reads TGTGCCAGCAATAATGGGGTGACGGGCAATGAGCAGTTCTTC.

This clone has just a few counts. The rearrangement joins TRBV6-5 to TRBJ1-5; D call uncertain. Germline V gives CDR1 MNHEY, CDR2 SVGAGI. This CDR3 has 13 residues. V was trimmed by 6 bases and J by 4 bases, leaving 10 bases between them. CDR3 in DNA: TGTGCCAGCAGAGAGACCCTTAATCAGCCCCAGCATTTT. Translating it yields CASRETLNQPQHF.

The chain carries TRBV5-1 and TRBJ2-2; D is unclear. Germline V CDR1 and CDR2: SGHRS, YFSETQ. Trimming shortened V by 0 bases and J by 4 bases, and 10 bases separated the two germline ends. The CDR3 contains 15 residues. CDR3 in amino acids: CASSLADVGTGELFF. The DNA for the CDR3 is TGCGCCAGCAGCTTGGCCGACGTCGGCACCGGGGAGCTGTTTTTT.

The V and J genes are TRBV27 and TRBJ1-4; D is unresolved. CDR3 length: 13 residues. The ends were cut back, 8 bases at V and 0 bases at J, with 7 bases in the middle. Germline-derived CDR1 and CDR2 are MNHEY and SMNVEV (reference sequence). CDR3 coding DNA: TGTGCCAGCGGCAGTACAACTAATGAAAAACTGTTTTTT. This encodes CASGSTTNEKLFF.